This is a list of T cell receptor beta chains from one sample in a study of identical twins. TCRdb re-called the 5' RACE reads with MiXCR, one entry per CDR3 protein. The repertoire holds more than 250,000 distinct CDR3 sequences, with about 8.1% as singletons. The sample also formed part of further work on yellow fever vaccine responses in identical twins.

The specimen sequenced was memory (CD45RO+) T cells sorted from blood. The source is a woman aged 18-30 years in good health. Both conserved end residues are part of each CDR3. A D gene is named only where the DNA matches it firmly. Rows may omit the clone size; those that give it use once, few, many or a size class.

clone size	V gene	J gene	D gene	CDR3 protein	CDR3 DNA
.	TRBV9	TRBJ1-1	.	CASSVGRVNTEAFF	TGTGCCAGCAGCGTGGGACGGGTGAACACTGAAGCTTTCTTT
few	TRBV20-1	TRBJ2-5	.	CSARGGDDRETQYF	TGCAGTGCTAGAGGAGGGGACGATAGGGAGACCCAGTACTTC
many	TRBV7-9	TRBJ2-2	TRBD1	CASHDRGVGTGELFF	TGTGCCAGCCACGACAGGGGGGTCGGCACCGGGGAGCTGTTTTTT
few	TRBV20-1	TRBJ2-1	TRBD2	CSARVAGLAGIHEQFF	TGCAGTGCTAGGGTCGCGGGACTAGCGGGGATCCATGAGCAGTTCTTC
.	TRBV19	TRBJ1-5	.	CASRGGDEPQHF	TGTGCCAGTAGAGGTGGGGATGAGCCCCAGCATTTT
few	TRBV29-1	TRBJ1-3	TRBD1	CSVDGTGAGNTIYF	TGCAGCGTTGATGGGACAGGGGCTGGAAACACCATATATTTT
many	TRBV20-1	TRBJ1-6	.	CSARDGRAANSPLHF	TGCAGTGCTAGAGATGGTCGGGCGGCAAATTCACCCCTCCACTTT
few	TRBV14	TRBJ1-2	TRBD1	CASSQDYRQGVSHGYTF	TGTGCCAGCAGCCAAGATTATCGCCAGGGGGTATCCCATGGCTACACCTTC
many	TRBV24-1	TRBJ2-1	.	CATSDSGTGTYNEQFF	TGTGCCACCAGTGACTCCGGGACTGGGACCTACAATGAGCAGTTCTTC
.	TRBV7-3	TRBJ2-1	.	CASSRGYPYNEQFF	TGTGCCAGTTCCCGGGGATACCCGTACAATGAGCAGTTCTTC
few	TRBV7-9	TRBJ2-1	.	CASSQTGSFPFF	TGTGCCAGCAGCCAAACGGGGTCCTTCCCGTTCTTC
few	TRBV3-1	TRBJ2-1	TRBD2	CASSQDVSGREVGQFF	TGTGCCAGCAGCCAAGATGTAAGCGGGAGGGAGGTCGGGCAGTTCTTC
few	TRBV12-3/TRBV12-4	TRBJ2-3	TRBD2	CASNSGTSGKEQYF	TGTGCCAGCAACTCCGGGACTAGCGGGAAAGAACAGTATTTT
few	TRBV3-1	TRBJ2-7	.	CASRGLQAYEQYF	TGTGCCAGCAGGGGACTTCAAGCCTACGAGCAGTACTTC
few	TRBV11-3	TRBJ2-3	.	CASSLDMAAEDTQYF	TGTGCCAGCAGCTTAGATATGGCGGCGGAGGATACGCAGTATTTT
.	TRBV20-1	TRBJ2-1	TRBD2	CSARASGTSPYNEQFF	TGCAGTGCTAGAGCTTCCGGGACTAGTCCCTACAATGAGCAGTTCTTC
many	TRBV6-5	TRBJ2-3	TRBD2	CASSLAGGVDTQYF	TGTGCCAGCAGTTTAGCGGGGGGGGTGGATACGCAGTATTTT
many	TRBV6-5	TRBJ1-2	.	CATSGRSGGYTF	TGTGCCACCTCCGGACGGTCTGGGGGCTACACCTTC
few	TRBV5-4	TRBJ2-5	.	CASSLVGGGETQYF	TGTGCCAGCAGCTTAGTAGGGGGGGGGGAGACCCAGTACTTC
many	TRBV5-1	TRBJ1-1	.	CASSLAKGVNTEAFF	TGCGCCAGCAGCTTGGCCAAGGGGGTGAACACTGAAGCTTTCTTT
few	TRBV7-7	TRBJ2-5	.	CASSPNPGTQQETQYF	TGTGCCAGCAGCCCGAATCCCGGGACTCAACAAGAGACCCAGTACTTC
many	TRBV3-1	TRBJ2-1	.	CASSQVGGSAARPVNEQFF	TGTGCCAGCAGCCAAGTAGGCGGTTCTGCAGCTCGGCCGGTGAATGAGCAGTTCTTC
many	TRBV3-1	TRBJ2-1	TRBD2	CASSQAGTMEGSEQFF	TGTGCCAGCAGCCAAGCCGGGACTATGGAGGGTAGCGAGCAGTTCTTC
many	TRBV20-1	TRBJ1-1	.	CSAAGGRAIEAFF	TGCAGTGCTGCGGGGGGGCGCGCCATTGAAGCTTTCTTT
few	TRBV10-3	TRBJ2-3	TRBD1	CATSGTGLYDTQYF	TGTGCCACTAGTGGGACAGGGTTGTATGATACGCAGTATTTT
.	TRBV29-1	TRBJ1-1	.	CSVEAHRSNTEAFF	TGCAGCGTTGAAGCACACAGATCGAACACTGAAGCTTTCTTT
.	TRBV24-1	TRBJ2-5	TRBD2	CATSDSGTRSETQYF	TGTGCCACCAGTGATTCCGGGACTAGGAGTGAGACCCAGTACTTC
.	TRBV2	TRBJ2-3	.	CASTASTDTQYF	TGTGCCAGCACAGCTTCCACAGATACGCAGTATTTT
.	TRBV5-1	TRBJ2-5	.	CASSLGIKDVFSETQYF	TGCGCCAGCAGCTTGGGAATAAAGGACGTATTTTCGGAGACCCAGTACTTC
few	TRBV29-1	TRBJ1-2	.	CSVDWSGTRRDGYTF	TGCAGCGTTGATTGGTCCGGGACGAGGAGGGATGGCTACACCTTC
few	TRBV15	TRBJ2-4	TRBD2	CATSRGGGGLDIQYF	TGTGCCACCAGCAGAGGTGGGGGGGGACTGGACATTCAGTACTTC
once	TRBV20-1	TRBJ2-7	TRBD1	CSGGQAGGFYEQYF	TGCAGTGGGGGGCAGGCAGGGGGCTTCTACGAGCAGTACTTC
.	TRBV18	TRBJ1-2	.	CASSPTTESYGYTF	TGTGCCAGCTCACCTACGACAGAGAGCTATGGCTACACCTTC
many	TRBV29-1	TRBJ2-4	.	CSVEDEKNIQYF	TGCAGCGTTGAAGATGAAAAAAACATTCAGTACTTC
.	TRBV12-3/TRBV12-4	TRBJ1-6	.	CASRSRAGTLNSPLHF	TGTGCCAGCCGAAGCAGGGCCGGGACATTAAATTCACCCCTCCACTTT